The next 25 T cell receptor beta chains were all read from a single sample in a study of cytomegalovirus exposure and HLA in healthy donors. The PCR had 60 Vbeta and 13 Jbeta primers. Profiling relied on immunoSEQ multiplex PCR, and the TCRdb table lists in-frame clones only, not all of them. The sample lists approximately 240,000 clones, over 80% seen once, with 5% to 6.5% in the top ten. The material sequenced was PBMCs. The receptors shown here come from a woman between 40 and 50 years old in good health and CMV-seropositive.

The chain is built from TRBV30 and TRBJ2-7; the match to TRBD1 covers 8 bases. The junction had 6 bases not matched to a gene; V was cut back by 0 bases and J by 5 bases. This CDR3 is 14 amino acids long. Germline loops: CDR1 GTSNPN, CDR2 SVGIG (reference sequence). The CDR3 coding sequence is TGTGCCTGGAGTGTACGGACAGGGTCTCACGAGCAGTACTTC. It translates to CAWSVRTGSHEQYF.

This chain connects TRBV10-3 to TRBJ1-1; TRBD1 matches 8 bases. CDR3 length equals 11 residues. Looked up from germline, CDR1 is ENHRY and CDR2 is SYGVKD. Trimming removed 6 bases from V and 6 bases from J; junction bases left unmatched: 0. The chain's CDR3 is CAIRGQAEAFF. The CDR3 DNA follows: TGTGCCATCAGGGGACAGGCTGAAGCTTTCTTT.

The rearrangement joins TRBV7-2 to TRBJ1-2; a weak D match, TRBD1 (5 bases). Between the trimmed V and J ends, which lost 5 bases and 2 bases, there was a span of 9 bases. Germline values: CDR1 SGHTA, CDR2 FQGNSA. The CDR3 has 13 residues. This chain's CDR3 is CASSPDRNYGYTF. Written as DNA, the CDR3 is TGTGCCAGCAGCCCTGACAGAAACTATGGCTACACCTTC.

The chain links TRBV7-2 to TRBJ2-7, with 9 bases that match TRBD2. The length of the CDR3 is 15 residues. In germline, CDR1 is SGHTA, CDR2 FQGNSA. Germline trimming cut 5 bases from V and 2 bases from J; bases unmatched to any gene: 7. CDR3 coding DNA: TGTGCCAGCAGCGGTACTAGCGGGCGAGCCTACGAGCAGTACTTC. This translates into CASSGTSGRAYEQYF.

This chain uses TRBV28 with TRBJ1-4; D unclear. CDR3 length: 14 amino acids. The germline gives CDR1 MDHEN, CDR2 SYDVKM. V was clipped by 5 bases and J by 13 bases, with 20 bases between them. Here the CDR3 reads CASSVPIPQTRLFF. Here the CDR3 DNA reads TGTGCCAGCAGTGTTCCAATACCCCAAACAAGACTGTTTTTT.

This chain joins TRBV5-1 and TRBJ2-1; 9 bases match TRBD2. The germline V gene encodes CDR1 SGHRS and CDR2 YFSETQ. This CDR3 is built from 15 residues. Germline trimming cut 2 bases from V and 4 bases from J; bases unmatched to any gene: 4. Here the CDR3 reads CASSFSGSTYNEQFF. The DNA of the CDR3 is TGCGCCAGCAGCTTTAGCGGGAGTACGTACAATGAGCAGTTCTTC.

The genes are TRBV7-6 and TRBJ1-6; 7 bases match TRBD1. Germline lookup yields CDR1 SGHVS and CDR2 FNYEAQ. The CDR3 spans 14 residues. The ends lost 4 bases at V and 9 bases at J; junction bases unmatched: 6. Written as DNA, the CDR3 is TGTGCCAGCAGCTCCACAGGGGCCGGTTCACCCCTCCACTTT. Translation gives CASSSTGAGSPLHF. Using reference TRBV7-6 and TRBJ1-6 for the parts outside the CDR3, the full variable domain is GAGVSQSPRYKVTKRGQDVALRCDPISGHVSLYWYRQALGQGPEFLTYFNYEAQQDKSGLPNDRFSAERPEGSISTLTIQRTEQRDSAMYRCASSSTGAGSPLHFGNGTRLTVT.

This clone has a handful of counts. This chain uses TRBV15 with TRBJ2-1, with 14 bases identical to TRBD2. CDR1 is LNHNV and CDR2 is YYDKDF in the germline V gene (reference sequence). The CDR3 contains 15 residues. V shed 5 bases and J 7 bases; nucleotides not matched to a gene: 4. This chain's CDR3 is CATSGRTSGGNEQFF. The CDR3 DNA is TGTGCCACCAGCGGAAGGACTAGCGGGGGGAATGAGCAGTTCTTC.

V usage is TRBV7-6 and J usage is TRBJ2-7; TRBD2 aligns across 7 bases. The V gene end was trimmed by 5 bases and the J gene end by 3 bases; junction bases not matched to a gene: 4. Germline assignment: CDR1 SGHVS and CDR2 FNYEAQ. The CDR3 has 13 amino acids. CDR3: CASSRGEIYEQYF. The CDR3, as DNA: TGTGCCAGCAGCCGGGGGGAGATCTACGAGCAGTACTTC.

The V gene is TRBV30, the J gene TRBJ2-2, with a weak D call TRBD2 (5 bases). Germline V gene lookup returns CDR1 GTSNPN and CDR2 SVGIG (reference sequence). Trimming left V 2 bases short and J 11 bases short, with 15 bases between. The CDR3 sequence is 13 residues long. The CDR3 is CAWSLEGDRELFF. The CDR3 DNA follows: TGTGCCTGGAGTCTAGAGGGCGACCGAGAGCTGTTTTTT.

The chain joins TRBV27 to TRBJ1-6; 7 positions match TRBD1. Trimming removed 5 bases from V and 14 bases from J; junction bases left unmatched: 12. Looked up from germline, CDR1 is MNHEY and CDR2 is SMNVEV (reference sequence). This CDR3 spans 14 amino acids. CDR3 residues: CASSAGDRALALHF. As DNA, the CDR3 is TGTGCCAGCAGTGCTGGAGACAGGGCTTTGGCCCTCCACTTT.

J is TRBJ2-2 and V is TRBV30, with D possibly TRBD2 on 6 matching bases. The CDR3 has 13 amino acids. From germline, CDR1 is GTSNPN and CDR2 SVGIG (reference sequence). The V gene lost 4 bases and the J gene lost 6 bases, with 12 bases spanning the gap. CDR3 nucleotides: TGTGCCTGGACCAGACTAGTCGCCGGGGAGCTGTTTTTT. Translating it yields CAWTRLVAGELFF. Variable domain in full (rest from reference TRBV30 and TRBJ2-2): SQTIHQWPATLVQPVGSPLSLECTVEGTSNPNLYWYRQAAGRGLQLLFYSVGIGQISSEVPQNLSASRPQDRQFILSSKKLLLSDSGFYLCAWTRLVAGELFFGEGSRLTVL.

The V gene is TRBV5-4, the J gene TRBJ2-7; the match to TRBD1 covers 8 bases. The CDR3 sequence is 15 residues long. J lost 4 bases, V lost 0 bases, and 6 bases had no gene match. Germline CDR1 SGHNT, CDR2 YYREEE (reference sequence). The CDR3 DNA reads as TGTGCCAGCAGCTTGGCGACAGGGGCCGTTTACGAGCAGTACTTC. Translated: CASSLATGAVYEQYF. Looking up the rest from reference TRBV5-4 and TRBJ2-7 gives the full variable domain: ETGVTQSPTHLIKTRGQQVTLRCSSQSGHNTVSWYQQALGQGPQFIFQYYREEENGRGNFPPRFSGLQFPNYSSELNVNALELDDSALYLCASSLATGAVYEQYFGPGTRLTVT.

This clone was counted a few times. The CDR3 DNA reads as TGTGCCAGCAGCGTAGGCGCATCGAGGGATTCACCCCTCCACTTT. This encodes CASSVGASRDSPLHF. V usage is TRBV9 and J usage is TRBJ1-6; unclear D gene. The CDR3 loop spans 15 amino acids. V lost 0 bases to trimming and J lost 8 bases, with 12 bases between them. Germline-derived CDR1 and CDR2 are SGDLS and YYNGEE.

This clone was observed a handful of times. The CDR3 here is CSVRGRENTGELFF. CDR3 nucleotide sequence: TGCAGCGTCCGCGGGCGGGAGAACACCGGGGAGCTGTTTTTT. The J gene is TRBJ2-2, the V gene TRBV29-1, with D perhaps matching TRBD2 (6 bases). The germline V and J ends were trimmed by 6 bases and 1 base, with 12 bases remaining between them. Germline V gene lookup returns CDR1 SQVTM and CDR2 ANQGSEA. CDR3 length: 14 residues.

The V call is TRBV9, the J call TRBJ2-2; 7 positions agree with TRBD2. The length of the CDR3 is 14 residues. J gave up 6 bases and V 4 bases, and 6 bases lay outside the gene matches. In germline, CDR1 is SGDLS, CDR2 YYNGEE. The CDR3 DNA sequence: TGTGCCAGCAGCCCAGGGAGGGTGGCCGGGGAGCTGTTTTTT. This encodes CASSPGRVAGELFF.

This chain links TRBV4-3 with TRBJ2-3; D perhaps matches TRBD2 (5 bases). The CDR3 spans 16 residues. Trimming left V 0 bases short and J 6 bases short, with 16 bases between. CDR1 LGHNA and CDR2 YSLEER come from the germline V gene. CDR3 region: CASSQEISVQPDTQYF. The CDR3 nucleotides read TGCGCCAGCAGCCAAGAAATTAGCGTCCAGCCGGATACGCAGTATTTT.

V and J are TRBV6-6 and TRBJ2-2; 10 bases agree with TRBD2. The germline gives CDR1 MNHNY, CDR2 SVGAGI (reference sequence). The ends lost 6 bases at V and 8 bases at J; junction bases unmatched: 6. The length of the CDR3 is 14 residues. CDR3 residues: CASSPSGGLGELFF. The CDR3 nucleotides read TGTGCCAGCAGCCCTAGCGGGGGACTGGGGGAGCTGTTTTTT.

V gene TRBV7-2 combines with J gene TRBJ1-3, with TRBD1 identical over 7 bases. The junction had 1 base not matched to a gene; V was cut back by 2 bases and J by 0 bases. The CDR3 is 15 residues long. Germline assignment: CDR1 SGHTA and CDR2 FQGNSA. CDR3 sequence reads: CASSLTGASGNTIYF. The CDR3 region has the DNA TGTGCCAGCAGCTTAACAGGGGCCTCTGGAAACACCATATATTTT.

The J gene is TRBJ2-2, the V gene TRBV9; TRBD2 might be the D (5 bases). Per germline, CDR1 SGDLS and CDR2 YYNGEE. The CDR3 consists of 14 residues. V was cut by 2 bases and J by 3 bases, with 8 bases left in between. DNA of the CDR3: TGTGCCAGCAGCGTTGGAGGAGACACCGGGGAGCTGTTTTTT. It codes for CASSVGGDTGELFF. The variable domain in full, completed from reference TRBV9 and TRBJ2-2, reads DSGVTQTPKHLITATGQRVTLRCSPRSGDLSVYWYQQSLDQGLQFLIQYYNGEERAKGNILERFSAQQFPDLHSELNLSSLELGDSALYFCASSVGGDTGELFFGEGSRLTVL.

In DNA, the CDR3 is TGTGCCAGCAGTGATGAGGGCGGTAGCACAGATACGCAGTATTTT. It codes for CASSDEGGSTDTQYF. V gene TRBV2 combines with J gene TRBJ2-3, with a possible D match to TRBD2 (5 bases). This CDR3 comprises 15 residues. V was trimmed by 3 bases and J by 0 bases, leaving 10 bases between them. The germline V gene encodes CDR1 SNHLY and CDR2 FYNNEI.

CDR3 sequence (DNA): TGCGCCAGCAGTGGAAACAGAAACTATGGCTACACCTTC. Its translation: CASSGNRNYGYTF. The chain uses TRBV10-1 and TRBJ1-2; the D is unclear. Germline lookup yields CDR1 WNHNN and CDR2 SYGVQD (reference sequence). Trimming removed 4 bases at V and 2 bases at J, with 8 bases between. The CDR3 extends over 13 amino acids.

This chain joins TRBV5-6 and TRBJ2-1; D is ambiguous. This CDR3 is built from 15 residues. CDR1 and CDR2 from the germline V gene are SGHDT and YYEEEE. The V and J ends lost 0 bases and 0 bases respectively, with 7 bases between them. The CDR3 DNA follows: TGTGCCAGCAGCTTGGACTACCGCTCCTACAATGAGCAGTTCTTC. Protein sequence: CASSLDYRSYNEQFF. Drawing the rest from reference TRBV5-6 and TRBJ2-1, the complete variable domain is DAGVTQSPTHLIKTRGQQVTLRCSPKSGHDTVSWYQQALGQGPQFIFQYYEEEERQRGNFPDRFSGHQFPNYSSELNVNALLLGDSALYLCASSLDYRSYNEQFFGPGTRLTVL.

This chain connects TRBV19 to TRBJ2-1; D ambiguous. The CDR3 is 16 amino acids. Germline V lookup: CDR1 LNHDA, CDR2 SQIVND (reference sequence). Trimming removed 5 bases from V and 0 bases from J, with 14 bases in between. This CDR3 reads CASSPKRNPSYNEQFF. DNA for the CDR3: TGTGCCAGTAGTCCCAAGCGCAACCCCTCCTACAATGAGCAGTTCTTC.

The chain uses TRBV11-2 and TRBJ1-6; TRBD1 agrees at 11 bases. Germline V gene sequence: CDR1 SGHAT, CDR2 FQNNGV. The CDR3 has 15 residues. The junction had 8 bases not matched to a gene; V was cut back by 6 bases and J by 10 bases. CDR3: CASRFPGTGGSPLHF. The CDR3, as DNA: TGTGCCAGCAGGTTCCCCGGGACAGGGGGATCACCCCTCCACTTT.